A selection of T cell receptor beta chains follows, all from one sample in a study of blood T cell repertoires in COVID-19. The assay was immunoSEQ multiplex PCR, and TCRdb's table has in-frame clones only and misses some. Of about 290,000 clones detected, about nine tenths appear once; the ten largest clones hold around 1.7%. Sample: PBMCs or T cells enriched from blood (not recorded which). Every receptor here comes from a woman aged 40 to 50 who had recovered from COVID-19. CDR3s include the opening cysteine and the closing phenylalanine or tryptophan. Each record gives: clone size, V gene, J gene, D gene, CDR3 protein, CDR3 DNA. D genes are given only for firm matches. A row's size may be missing; if present it is once, few, many or a size class.

abundance: .; v_gene: TRBV9; j_gene: TRBJ1-2; d_gene: .; CDR3aa: CASSVALNYGYTF; CDR3nt: TGTGCCAGCAGCGTAGCTCTCAACTATGGCTACACCTTC
abundance: .; v_gene: TRBV21-1; j_gene: TRBJ2-7; d_gene: .; CDR3aa: CASHRLAGGYEQYF; CDR3nt: TGTGCCAGCCACCGACTAGCGGGGGGCTACGAGCAGTACTTC
abundance: once; v_gene: TRBV5-6; j_gene: TRBJ2-4; d_gene: .; CDR3aa: CASSFRDSQNIQYF; CDR3nt: TGTGCCAGCAGCTTCCGGGACTCCCAAAACATTCAGTACTTC
abundance: .; v_gene: TRBV5-4; j_gene: TRBJ1-6; d_gene: TRBD1; CDR3aa: CASSLSATGGSSPLHF; CDR3nt: TGTGCCAGCAGCTTGTCTGCGACAGGGGGCAGTTCACCCCTCCACTTT
abundance: .; v_gene: TRBV7-9; j_gene: TRBJ1-3; d_gene: .; CDR3aa: CASTTGNTIYF; CDR3nt: TGTGCCAGCACCACAGGAAACACCATATATTTT
abundance: .; v_gene: TRBV7-9; j_gene: TRBJ1-6; d_gene: TRBD1; CDR3aa: CASSRQGNGNSPLHF; CDR3nt: TGTGCCAGCAGCCGACAGGGTAATGGTAATTCACCCCTCCACTTT
abundance: once; v_gene: TRBV15; j_gene: TRBJ2-1; d_gene: TRBD2; CDR3aa: CATSRSRLAWNEQFF; CDR3nt: TGTGCCACCAGCAGATCCCGACTAGCGTGGAATGAGCAGTTCTTC
abundance: .; v_gene: TRBV10-3; j_gene: TRBJ1-2; d_gene: .; CDR3aa: CAISDTRADYGYTF; CDR3nt: TGTGCCATCAGTGATACCAGGGCCGACTATGGCTACACCTTC
abundance: .; v_gene: TRBV29-1; j_gene: TRBJ1-1; d_gene: TRBD1; CDR3aa: CSVDGTGVPNTEAFF; CDR3nt: TGCAGCGTTGACGGGACAGGGGTGCCGAACACTGAAGCTTTCTTT
abundance: .; v_gene: TRBV29-1; j_gene: TRBJ2-4; d_gene: TRBD1; CDR3aa: CSAIERRDSKNIQYF; CDR3nt: TGCAGCGCGATAGAGCGCCGGGACAGTAAAAACATTCAGTACTTC
abundance: .; v_gene: TRBV19; j_gene: TRBJ1-3; d_gene: .; CDR3aa: CASSTSSAGNTIYF; CDR3nt: TGTGCCAGTAGTACCAGCTCTGCGGGGAACACCATATATTTT
abundance: .; v_gene: TRBV4-1; j_gene: TRBJ2-7; d_gene: TRBD2; CDR3aa: CASSQGVSLAGTYEQYF; CDR3nt: TGCGCCAGCAGCCAAGGGGTCTCGCTAGCGGGGACCTACGAGCAGTACTTC
abundance: .; v_gene: TRBV9; j_gene: TRBJ2-1; d_gene: .; CDR3aa: CASSESGTSYNEQFF; CDR3nt: TGTGCCAGCAGCGAAAGCGGGACAAGCTACAATGAGCAGTTCTTC
abundance: .; v_gene: TRBV7-9; j_gene: TRBJ2-6; d_gene: TRBD1; CDR3aa: CASSLSGQGAPGANVLTF; CDR3nt: TGTGCCAGCAGCTTAAGTGGACAGGGGGCGCCTGGGGCCAACGTCCTGACTTTC
abundance: .; v_gene: TRBV11-2; j_gene: TRBJ1-2; d_gene: .; CDR3aa: CASSSLVSGGYTF; CDR3nt: TGTGCCAGCAGCTCTCTAGTCTCGGGTGGCTACACCTTC
abundance: once; v_gene: TRBV6-2/TRBV6-3; j_gene: TRBJ1-2; d_gene: TRBD1; CDR3aa: CASSYQGVLYGYTF; CDR3nt: TGTGCCAGCAGTTATCAGGGGGTTCTCTATGGCTACACCTTC
abundance: .; v_gene: TRBV7-2; j_gene: TRBJ1-2; d_gene: .; CDR3aa: CASSGVGPYNYGYTF; CDR3nt: TGTGCCAGCAGCGGAGTGGGGCCCTATAACTATGGCTACACCTTC
abundance: .; v_gene: TRBV7-6; j_gene: TRBJ2-2; d_gene: .; CDR3aa: CASSVSGHTNTGELFF; CDR3nt: TGTGCCAGCAGCGTCTCGGGACACACGAACACCGGGGAGCTGTTTTTT
abundance: .; v_gene: TRBV7-9; j_gene: TRBJ1-4; d_gene: .; CDR3aa: CASSALRTEYSTNEKLFF; CDR3nt: TGTGCCAGCAGCGCCCTGAGGACAGAATATTCAACTAATGAAAAACTGTTTTTT
abundance: .; v_gene: TRBV18; j_gene: TRBJ1-5; d_gene: .; CDR3aa: CASSLPGGQPQHF; CDR3nt: TGTGCCAGCTCACTACCGGGAGGCCAGCCCCAGCATTTT
abundance: .; v_gene: TRBV9; j_gene: TRBJ2-7; d_gene: .; CDR3aa: CASSVGGGRSYEQYF; CDR3nt: TGTGCCAGCAGCGTAGGTGGGGGCCGCTCCTACGAGCAGTACTTC
abundance: .; v_gene: TRBV6-5; j_gene: TRBJ1-1; d_gene: .; CDR3aa: CASSYSAGLGETEAFF; CDR3nt: TGTGCCAGCAGTTACTCGGCGGGGTTAGGGGAAACTGAAGCTTTCTTT
abundance: .; v_gene: TRBV2; j_gene: TRBJ2-3; d_gene: TRBD2; CDR3aa: CAGGVGGRDTQYF; CDR3nt: TGTGCCGGGGGGGTTGGAGGCCGAGATACGCAGTATTTT
abundance: .; v_gene: TRBV5-4; j_gene: TRBJ1-1; d_gene: TRBD1; CDR3aa: CASSARDREAFF; CDR3nt: TGTGCCAGCAGCGCCCGGGACAGGGAAGCTTTCTTT
abundance: .; v_gene: TRBV29-1; j_gene: TRBJ1-5; d_gene: .; CDR3aa: CSVSRIRGPRAEPNSNQPQHF; CDR3nt: TGCAGCGTTTCCAGGATAAGAGGCCCCCGAGCGGAGCCCAATAGCAATCAGCCCCAGCATTTT
abundance: .; v_gene: TRBV18; j_gene: TRBJ2-7; d_gene: TRBD2; CDR3aa: CASSPRTSGSNEQYF; CDR3nt: TGTGCCAGCTCACCGAGGACTAGCGGGAGCAACGAGCAGTACTTC
abundance: few; v_gene: TRBV10-3; j_gene: TRBJ2-3; d_gene: .; CDR3aa: CAISESLRDTDTQYF; CDR3nt: TGTGCCATCAGTGAGTCATTGCGGGACACAGATACGCAGTATTTT
abundance: .; v_gene: TRBV7-9; j_gene: TRBJ2-1; d_gene: .; CDR3aa: CASSPSSYNEQFF; CDR3nt: TGTGCCAGCAGCCCCTCCTCCTACAATGAGCAGTTCTTC
abundance: .; v_gene: TRBV30; j_gene: TRBJ2-5; d_gene: TRBD1; CDR3aa: CAWSGGTGLGETQYF; CDR3nt: TGTGCCTGGAGTGGGGGGACAGGGCTGGGAGAGACCCAGTACTTC
abundance: .; v_gene: TRBV20-1; j_gene: TRBJ1-1; d_gene: .; CDR3aa: CRVTRGTEAFF; CDR3nt: TGCAGGGTCACCAGGGGAACTGAAGCTTTCTTT
abundance: .; v_gene: TRBV7-9; j_gene: TRBJ1-1; d_gene: .; CDR3aa: CATSTEAFF; CDR3nt: TGTGCCACCTCGACTGAAGCTTTCTTT
abundance: few; v_gene: TRBV5-4; j_gene: TRBJ2-2; d_gene: TRBD1; CDR3aa: CASSMSPGQWPGGELFF; CDR3nt: TGTGCCAGCAGCATGTCCCCGGGACAGTGGCCCGGCGGGGAGCTGTTTTTT
abundance: .; v_gene: TRBV7-6; j_gene: TRBJ2-1; d_gene: TRBD2; CDR3aa: CASSLAAGDQNEQFF; CDR3nt: TGTGCCAGCAGCCTTGCAGCGGGAGATCAAAATGAGCAGTTCTTC
abundance: .; v_gene: TRBV7-9; j_gene: TRBJ1-6; d_gene: .; CDR3aa: CASSLRDGGNSPLHF; CDR3nt: TGTGCCAGCAGCCTAAGGGACGGAGGGAATTCACCCCTCCACTTT
abundance: .; v_gene: TRBV4-1; j_gene: TRBJ1-3; d_gene: .; CDR3aa: CASSQGRTVSPGNTIYF; CDR3nt: TGCGCCAGCAGCCAAGGTCGGACAGTCTCACCTGGAAACACCATATATTTT
abundance: .; v_gene: TRBV4-1; j_gene: TRBJ2-3; d_gene: .; CDR3aa: CASSHGTQTDTQYF; CDR3nt: TGCGCCAGCAGCCACGGGACACAGACAGATACGCAGTATTTT
abundance: .; v_gene: TRBV15; j_gene: TRBJ1-1; d_gene: .; CDR3aa: CATSSETHASTEAFF; CDR3nt: TGTGCCACCAGCAGCGAAACACACGCCTCCACTGAAGCTTTCTTT
abundance: .; v_gene: TRBV7-2; j_gene: TRBJ1-2; d_gene: .; CDR3aa: CASSLAADYGYTF; CDR3nt: TGTGCCAGCAGCTTAGCGGCAGACTATGGCTACACCTTC
abundance: few; v_gene: TRBV10-2; j_gene: TRBJ2-5; d_gene: .; CDR3aa: CASSDQGGRETQYF; CDR3nt: TGCGCCAGCAGTGACCAGGGGGGACGGGAGACCCAGTACTTC
abundance: .; v_gene: TRBV19; j_gene: TRBJ2-3; d_gene: TRBD2; CDR3aa: CASTKAGVTDTQYF; CDR3nt: TGTGCCAGTACCAAAGCGGGGGTTACAGATACGCAGTATTTT
abundance: once; v_gene: TRBV5-5; j_gene: TRBJ1-2; d_gene: TRBD1; CDR3aa: CASSLGGQGSNYGYTF; CDR3nt: TGTGCCAGCAGCTTGGGGGGACAGGGGTCTAACTATGGCTACACCTTC
abundance: .; v_gene: TRBV19; j_gene: TRBJ2-5; d_gene: .; CDR3aa: CASSTRETQYF; CDR3nt: TGTGCCAGTAGCACAAGAGAGACCCAGTACTTC
abundance: .; v_gene: TRBV4-2; j_gene: TRBJ2-3; d_gene: .; CDR3aa: CASSQQPTGVTDTQYF; CDR3nt: TGTGCCAGCAGCCAACAACCTACGGGAGTCACAGATACGCAGTATTTT
abundance: .; v_gene: TRBV27; j_gene: TRBJ1-4; d_gene: .; CDR3aa: CASSPRDF; CDR3nt: TGTGCCAGCAGTCCCCGGGATTTT
abundance: .; v_gene: TRBV6-5; j_gene: TRBJ1-5; d_gene: TRBD1; CDR3aa: CASSYLRTGGQPQHF; CDR3nt: TGTGCCAGCAGTTACTTAAGGACAGGGGGTCAGCCCCAGCATTTT
abundance: once; v_gene: TRBV7-9; j_gene: TRBJ2-1; d_gene: TRBD2; CDR3aa: CASSLGRLAESSYNEQFF; CDR3nt: TGTGCCAGCAGCTTAGGTCGGCTAGCGGAGAGCTCCTACAATGAGCAGTTCTTC